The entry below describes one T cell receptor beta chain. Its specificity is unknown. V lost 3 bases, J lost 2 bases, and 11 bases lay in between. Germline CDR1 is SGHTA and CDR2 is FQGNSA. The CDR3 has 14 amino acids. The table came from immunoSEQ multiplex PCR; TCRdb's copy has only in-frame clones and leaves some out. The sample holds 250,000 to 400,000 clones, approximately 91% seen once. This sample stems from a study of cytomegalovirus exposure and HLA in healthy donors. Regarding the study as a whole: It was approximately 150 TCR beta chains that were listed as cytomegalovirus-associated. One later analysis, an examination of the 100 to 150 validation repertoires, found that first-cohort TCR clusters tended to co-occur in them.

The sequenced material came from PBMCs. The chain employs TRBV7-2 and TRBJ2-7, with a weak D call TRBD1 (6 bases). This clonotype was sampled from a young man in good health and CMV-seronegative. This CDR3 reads CASSFGRGPYEQYF. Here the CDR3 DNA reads TGTGCCAGCAGCTTCGGCAGGGGTCCCTACGAGCAGTACTTC. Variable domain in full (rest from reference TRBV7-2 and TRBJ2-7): GAGVSQSPSNKVTEKGKDVELRCDPISGHTALYWYRQSLGQGLEFLIYFQGNSAPDKSGLPSDRFSAERTGGSVSTLTIQRTQQEDSAVYLCASSFGRGPYEQYFGPGTRLTVT.